The source of this T cell receptor (beta chain) is a study of CXCR4 blockade with PD-1 therapy in pancreatic cancer. The assay was immunoSEQ multiplex PCR, and TCRdb's table has in-frame clones only and misses some. Among approximately 17,000 clones listed, about two thirds were seen once. To note about this clone: Its antigen is unknown.

Points from the study as a whole: Convergent selection by common tumor antigens was suggested by nucleotide rearrangement counts. Tumor clonality averaged about 0.14 versus 0.054 in healthy blood, not predicting survival. Without paired alpha-beta data, shared specificity of dominant clones is unconfirmed.

The germline CDR1 and CDR2 sequences are MDHEN and SYDVKM. The CDR3 consists of 15 residues. V gave up 5 bases and J gave up 4 bases, with 17 bases separating them. The genes are TRBV28 and TRBJ2-5; a weak D match, TRBD2 (5 bases). The receptor's source is a human donor with pancreatic ductal adenocarcinoma. The material sequenced was tumor tissue. The CDR3 DNA follows: TGTGCCAGCAGTCCTATCTGGGGAGAGAGAGAGACCCAGTACTTC. It is translated as CASSPIWGERETQYF.